These 17 T cell receptor beta chains were sequenced from one sample in a study of T cells in Graves' hyperthyroidism and ophthalmopathy. Amplification of TCR beta CDR3 regions used RNA as the template. Using the HTBI primer set, a first-round RT-PCR was run on the TCR CDR3. MiXCR was run by TCRdb on the multiplex PCR reads, yielding one entry per CDR3 protein. Counted here are fewer than 350,000 distinct CDR3 sequences, 20% to 25% occurring once; the ten biggest clones make up around 50%. The sample taken for sequencing was blood. The receptor set was obtained from a woman aged 50 to 60 with Graves' hyperthyroidism.

This clonotype appeared many times. The chain carries TRBV12-3 or TRBV12-4 and TRBJ2-2; TRBD2 might be the D (6 bases). Trimming cost V 7 bases and J 5 bases, with 14 bases left between them. CDR3 length equals 14 residues. CDR3 protein: CASITSSVTGELFF. Here the CDR3 DNA reads TGTGCCAGCATTACTTCTAGCGTGACCGGGGAGCTGTTTTTT.

The rearrangement joins TRBV12-3 or TRBV12-4 to TRBJ1-1, with a tentative D call TRBD1 (5 bases). The CDR3 runs 13 residues. V was trimmed by 6 bases and J by 4 bases, leaving 12 bases between them. The CDR3: CASREWGGTEAFF. The CDR3 DNA follows: TGTGCCAGCAGAGAGTGGGGGGGCACTGAAGCTTTCTTT.

This clonotype has at least ten counts. The V call is TRBV5-1, the J call TRBJ2-7; unclear D gene. Germline V CDR1 and CDR2: SGHRS, YFSETQ. This CDR3 contains 12 residues. V lost 4 bases and J lost 2, with 7 bases in between. The CDR3 nucleotides read TGCGCCAGCAGCCTCTCTACCTACGAGCAGTACTTC. This encodes CASSLSTYEQYF. Together with reference TRBV5-1 and TRBJ2-7, the CDR3 gives the full variable domain: KAGVTQTPRYLIKTRGQQVTLSCSPISGHRSVSWYQQTPGQGLQFLFEYFSETQRNKGNFPGRFSGRQFSNSRSEMNVSTLELGDSALYLCASSLSTYEQYFGPGTRLTVT.

At least ten counts were recorded for this clonotype. The chain links TRBV11-1 to TRBJ1-1, with TRBD1 matching 10 bases. The length of the CDR3 is 18 residues. Germline CDR1 SGHAT, CDR2 FQDESV (reference sequence). Trimming took 2 bases from V and 1 from J; bases not matched to a gene: 10. CDR3 DNA: TGTGCCAGCAGCTTAACCGCGGGACAGGGGTTTAGGAACACTGAAGCTTTCTTT. It codes for CASSLTAGQGFRNTEAFF.

J is TRBJ2-7 and V is TRBV5-1, with TRBD1 matching over 9 bases. CDR1 is SGHRS and CDR2 is YFSETQ in the germline V gene. CDR3 length: 14 amino acids. V trimming: 4 bases; J trimming: 6 bases; junction bases outside the gene matches: 8. In nucleotides, the CDR3 is TGCGCCAGCAGCCCCGGGACAGGGCTGGGCGAGCAGTACTTC. It translates to CASSPGTGLGEQYF.

The rearrangement links TRBV19 to TRBJ1-5; 7 nucleotides line up with TRBD1. Germline V gene sequence: CDR1 LNHDA, CDR2 SQIVND (reference sequence). V lost 4 bases and J lost 4; bases outside the gene matches: 7. This CDR3 contains 15 residues. The CDR3 is CASSNYGTANQPQHF. As DNA, the CDR3 is TGTGCCAGTAGTAACTACGGGACAGCTAATCAGCCCCAGCATTTT.

The rearrangement uses TRBV12-3 or TRBV12-4 and TRBJ1-2, with D perhaps TRBD1 (5 bases). Trimming pared 5 bases from V and 5 bases from J, leaving 21 bases between. This CDR3 is built from 16 residues. In nucleotides, the CDR3 is TGTGCCAGCAGTCGACCCCTTACAGGTGTCAATTATGGCTACACCTTC. Encoded protein: CASSRPLTGVNYGYTF.

The V and J genes are TRBV29-1 and TRBJ2-3, with 8 bases aligning to TRBD2. CDR1 and CDR2 from the germline V gene are SQVTM and ANQGSEA. Trimming at V came to 8 bases and at J to 1 base, leaving 17 bases not matched to a gene. The CDR3 spans 17 residues. This chain's CDR3 is CSLSGSKDQGGTDTQYF. The CDR3 bases are TGCAGCTTGAGCGGGAGCAAAGATCAAGGAGGCACAGATACGCAGTATTTT.

At least ten counts were recorded for this clonotype. The J gene is TRBJ1-1, the V gene TRBV5-1, with a tentative D call TRBD1 (5 bases). The CDR3 loop spans 14 amino acids. Germline-derived CDR1 and CDR2 are SGHRS and YFSETQ. V was pared by 4 bases and J by 0 bases, with 10 bases between. The CDR3 DNA reads TGCGCCAGCAGCGCGGGGACGGTGAACACTGAAGCTTTCTTT. As protein: CASSAGTVNTEAFF.

This clonotype showed up just a few times. It may be a read error: a sequence one base away is much more abundant. The chain employs TRBV7-2 and TRBJ1-5; D is ambiguous. The germline CDR1 and CDR2 sequences are SGHTA and FQGNSA. This CDR3 has 14 residues. Here the CDR3 reads CARSLRNVDQPQHF. The DNA of the CDR3 is TGTGCCCGCAGCTTGAGAAACGTTGATCAGCCCCAGCATTTT. The full variable domain, completed using reference TRBV7-2 and TRBJ1-5, is GAGVSQSPSNKVTEKGKDVELRCDPISGHTALYWYRQSLGQGLEFLIYFQGNSAPDKSGLPSDRFSAERTGGSVSTLTIQRTQQEDSAVYLCARSLRNVDQPQHFGDGTRLSIL.

The V call is TRBV7-9, the J call TRBJ2-3, with 10 bases that match TRBD2. Germline trimming cut 6 bases from V and 5 bases from J; bases unmatched to any gene: 11. The CDR3 runs 16 residues. Germline V lookup: CDR1 SEHNR, CDR2 FQNEAQ (reference sequence). The DNA for the CDR3 is TGTGCCAGCAGTCAGCGGGGGGGGGGGGGGAGAGATACGCAGTATTTT. It yields the protein CASSQRGGGGRDTQYF.

This clonotype was seen many times. The genes are TRBV20-1 and TRBJ2-5; D perhaps matches TRBD1 (5 bases). The V gene lost 3 bases and the J gene lost 2 bases, with 16 bases spanning the gap. CDR3 length: 15 amino acids. The germline V gene has CDR1 DFQATT and CDR2 SNEGSKA (reference sequence). CDR3: CSASSDSGTQETQYF. CDR3 nucleotide sequence: TGCAGTGCTAGTAGTGACAGTGGCACTCAAGAGACCCAGTACTTC.

This clonotype came up many times. The V call is TRBV20-1, the J call TRBJ2-1; D is undetermined. From germline, CDR1 is DFQATT and CDR2 SNEGSKA (reference sequence). The CDR3 loop spans 12 amino acids. With 3 bases removed from V and 2 bases from J, the gap between germline ends came to 5 bases. CDR3 DNA sequence: TGCAGTGCTAGTCGGCCCTACAATGAGCAGTTCTTC. It codes for CSASRPYNEQFF.

This clonotype came up many times. The rearrangement links TRBV28 to TRBJ2-3; TRBD1 matches 8 bases. The germline V gene has CDR1 MDHEN and CDR2 SYDVKM. The length of the CDR3 is 14 residues. Trimming removed 4 bases from V and 5 bases from J; junction bases left unmatched: 5. CDR3 nucleotides: TGTGCCAGCAGTTCCCCAGGGGGCGAAGATACGCAGTATTTT. It specifies CASSSPGGEDTQYF.

There are a few counts of this clonotype. This rearrangement joins TRBV29-1 to TRBJ2-6, with a weak D call TRBD1 (5 bases). CDR3 length: 12 residues. In germline, CDR1 is SQVTM, CDR2 ANQGSEA. V lost 6 bases and J 2 bases, leaving 5 bases between the germline ends. CDR3 sequence: CSVGPGANVLTF. DNA for the CDR3: TGCAGCGTGGGGCCTGGGGCCAACGTCCTGACTTTC.

The table lists this clonotype with many counts. CDR3 in DNA: TGTGCCAGCAGTGTGGACAGGGAACGCAATCAGCCCCAGCATTTT. Translated, it gives CASSVDRERNQPQHF. V gene TRBV2 combines with J gene TRBJ1-5, with TRBD1 matching over 8 bases. J gave up 2 bases and V 4 bases, and 4 bases lay outside the gene matches. This CDR3 is 15 amino acids long. In germline, CDR1 is SNHLY, CDR2 FYNNEI.

The chain combines TRBV14 with TRBJ1-4; tentatively, D is TRBD1 (6 bases). Per germline, CDR1 SGHDN and CDR2 FVKESK. Trimming took 4 bases from V and 4 from J, leaving 13 bases between them. The CDR3 has 15 amino acids. The CDR3 reads CASSLYPGHNEKLFF. The CDR3 region has the DNA TGTGCCAGCAGCCTCTACCCGGGACATAATGAAAAACTGTTTTTT.